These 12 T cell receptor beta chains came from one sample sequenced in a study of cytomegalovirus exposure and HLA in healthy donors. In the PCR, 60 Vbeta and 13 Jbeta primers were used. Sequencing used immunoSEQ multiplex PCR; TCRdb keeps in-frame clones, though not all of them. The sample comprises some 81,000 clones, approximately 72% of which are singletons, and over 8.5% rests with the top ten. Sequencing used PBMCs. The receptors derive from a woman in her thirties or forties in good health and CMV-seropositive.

This CDR3 reads CASSPMEAGQAYEQYF. CDR3 nucleotide sequence: TGTGCCAGCTCACCAATGGAGGCAGGACAGGCCTACGAGCAGTACTTC. The chain uses TRBV18 and TRBJ2-7; 7 nucleotides match TRBD1. CDR1 KGHSH and CDR2 LQKENI come from the germline V gene. The V and J ends lost 2 bases and 2 bases, in that order; junction bases with no gene match: 9. This CDR3 contains 16 residues.

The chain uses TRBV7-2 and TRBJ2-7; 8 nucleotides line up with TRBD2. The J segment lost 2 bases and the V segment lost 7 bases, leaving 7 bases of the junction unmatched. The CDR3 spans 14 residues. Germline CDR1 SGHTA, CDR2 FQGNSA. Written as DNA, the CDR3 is TGTGCCAGCACCTCCGTCGGGGGGGCCTACGAGCAGTACTTC. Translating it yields CASTSVGGAYEQYF.

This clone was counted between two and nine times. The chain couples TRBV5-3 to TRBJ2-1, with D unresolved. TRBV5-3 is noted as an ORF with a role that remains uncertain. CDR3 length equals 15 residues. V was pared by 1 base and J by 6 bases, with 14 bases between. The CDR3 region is CARSLSDRRINEQFF. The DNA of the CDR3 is TGTGCCAGAAGCTTGAGCGATAGACGTATCAATGAGCAGTTCTTC.

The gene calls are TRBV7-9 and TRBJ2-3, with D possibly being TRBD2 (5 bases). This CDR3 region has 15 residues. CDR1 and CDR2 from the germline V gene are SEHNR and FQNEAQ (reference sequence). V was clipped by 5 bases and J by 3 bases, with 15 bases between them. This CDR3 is CASSPTQRETDTQYF. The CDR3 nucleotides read TGTGCCAGCAGCCCCACGCAGAGGGAAACAGATACGCAGTATTTT.

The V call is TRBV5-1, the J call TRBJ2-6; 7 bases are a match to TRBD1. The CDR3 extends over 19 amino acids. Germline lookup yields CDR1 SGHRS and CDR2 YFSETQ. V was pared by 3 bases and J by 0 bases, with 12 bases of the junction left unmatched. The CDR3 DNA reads TGCGCCAGCAGCTACCGACAGGGAAGTCCTCACTCTGGGGCCAACGTCCTGACTTTC. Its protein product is CASSYRQGSPHSGANVLTF.

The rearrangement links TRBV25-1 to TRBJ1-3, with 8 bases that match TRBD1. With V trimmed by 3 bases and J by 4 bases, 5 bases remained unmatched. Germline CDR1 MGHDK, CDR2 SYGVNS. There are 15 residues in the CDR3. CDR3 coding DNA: TGTGCCAGCAGTGAGCAGGGGGCGCAAGGAAACACCATATATTTT. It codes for CASSEQGAQGNTIYF.

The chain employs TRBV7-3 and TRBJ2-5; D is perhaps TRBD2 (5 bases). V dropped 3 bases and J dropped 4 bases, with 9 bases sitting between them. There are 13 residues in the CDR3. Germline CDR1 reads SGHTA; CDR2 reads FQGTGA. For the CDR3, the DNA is TGTGCCAGCAGCTTGGGGAGAAGAGAGACCCAGTACTTC. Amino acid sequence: CASSLGRRETQYF.

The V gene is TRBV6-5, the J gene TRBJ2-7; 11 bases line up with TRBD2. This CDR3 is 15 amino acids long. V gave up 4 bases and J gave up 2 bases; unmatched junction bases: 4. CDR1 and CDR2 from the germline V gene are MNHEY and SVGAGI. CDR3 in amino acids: CASSSSGGTAYEQYF. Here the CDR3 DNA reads TGTGCCAGCAGTTCTAGCGGGGGGACCGCCTACGAGCAGTACTTC.

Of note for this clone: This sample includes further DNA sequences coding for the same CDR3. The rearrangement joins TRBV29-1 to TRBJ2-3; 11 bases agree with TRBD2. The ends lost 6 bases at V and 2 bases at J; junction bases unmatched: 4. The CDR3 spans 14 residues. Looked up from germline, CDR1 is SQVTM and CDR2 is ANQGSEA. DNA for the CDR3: TGCAGCGTCCTAGCGGGGGGAACCACAGATACGCAGTATTTT. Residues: CSVLAGGTTDTQYF.

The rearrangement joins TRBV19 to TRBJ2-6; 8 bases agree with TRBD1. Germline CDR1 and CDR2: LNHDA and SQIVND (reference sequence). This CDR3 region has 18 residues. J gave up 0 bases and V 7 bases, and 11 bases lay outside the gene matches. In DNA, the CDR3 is TGTGCCAGTACCGAGGACAGGGCTCTCTACTCTGGGGCCAACGTCCTGACTTTC. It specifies CASTEDRALYSGANVLTF.

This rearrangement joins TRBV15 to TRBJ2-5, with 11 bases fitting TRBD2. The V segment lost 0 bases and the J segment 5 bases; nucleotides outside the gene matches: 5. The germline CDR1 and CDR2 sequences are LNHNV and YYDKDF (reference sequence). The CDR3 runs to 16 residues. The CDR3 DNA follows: TGTGCCACCAGCAGAGATCTAGCGGGAGGTCTTGAGACCCAGTACTTC. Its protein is CATSRDLAGGLETQYF.

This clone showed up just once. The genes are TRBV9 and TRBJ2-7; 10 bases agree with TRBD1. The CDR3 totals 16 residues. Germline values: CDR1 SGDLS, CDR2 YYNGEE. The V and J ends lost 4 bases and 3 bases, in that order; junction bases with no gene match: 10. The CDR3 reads CASSPRGGDRGYEQYF. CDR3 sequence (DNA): TGTGCCAGCAGCCCTCGAGGCGGGGACAGGGGCTACGAGCAGTACTTC.